The clone carrying this TCR beta chain has a handful of counts. Other DNA sequences in this sample translate to the same CDR3. This sample was taken from a study of blood T cell repertoires in COVID-19. TCRdb's table, derived via immunoSEQ multiplex PCR, lists solely in-frame clones and lacks some. The sample has roughly 500,000 clones; around 89% are singletons. CDR1 is SGHVS and CDR2 is FQNEAQ in the germline V gene. The CDR3 spans 15 residues. V was shortened by 1 base and J by 0 bases, with 6 bases between the two germline ends. The chain uses TRBV7-8 and TRBJ2-2; a possible D gene is TRBD1 (6 bases). The sequencing input was PBMCs or T cells enriched from blood (not recorded which). The receptor was isolated from a middle-aged woman who had recovered from COVID-19. CDR3 coding DNA: TGTGCCAGCAGCTTAGGACAGGCGAACACCGGGGAGCTGTTTTTT. It translates to CASSLGQANTGELFF.